The next 14 T cell receptor beta chains were all read from a single sample in a study of cytomegalovirus exposure and HLA in healthy donors. PCR involved 60 Vbeta and 13 Jbeta primers. Measured with immunoSEQ multiplex PCR; TCRdb has only the in-frame clones, and not every one. Of 120,000 to 150,000 clones in the sample, around 75% are singletons; the top ten hold 3% to 3.5%. What was sequenced was PBMCs. The receptors stem from a man aged 35 to 55 in good health and CMV-seronegative.

The gene calls are TRBV18 and TRBJ1-6; TRBD1 agrees at 7 bases. Germline V gene lookup returns CDR1 KGHSH and CDR2 LQKENI. Trimming at V came to 3 bases and at J to 8 bases, leaving 4 bases not matched to a gene. This CDR3 has 14 residues. CDR3: CASSPTGMDSPLHF. The CDR3 DNA is TGTGCCAGCTCACCGACAGGGATGGATTCACCCCTCCACTTT.

The CDR3 region is CASSATGTGEHEQYF. CDR3 coding DNA: TGTGCCAGCAGTGCTACCGGGACAGGGGAGCACGAGCAGTACTTC. This chain links TRBV9 with TRBJ2-7; 10 bases agree with TRBD1. The CDR3 covers 15 residues. Germline-derived CDR1 and CDR2 are SGDLS and YYNGEE. V was pared by 5 bases and J by 5 bases, with 10 bases of the junction left unmatched.

The CDR3, as DNA: TGTGCCAGTAAGAGGGAGAGGATAAATCAGCCCCAGCATTTT. This translates into CASKRERINQPQHF. The chain joins TRBV19 to TRBJ1-5; no firm D call. Per the germline V gene, CDR1 is LNHDA and CDR2 is SQIVND (reference sequence). V shed 7 bases and J shed 4 bases, with 14 bases lying between them. This CDR3 comprises 14 residues.

J is TRBJ2-3 and V is TRBV7-3, with 7 positions matching TRBD2. CDR3 length: 13 residues. J lost 8 bases, V lost 5 bases, and 7 bases had no gene match. CDR1 SGHTA and CDR2 FQGTGA come from the germline V gene. In DNA, the CDR3 is TGTGCCAGCAGCATCCCGGGAGGTCGTACGCAGTATTTT. Its protein is CASSIPGGRTQYF.

A note on this clone: A junction boundary mismatches the germline segment, possibly from a read error. This rearrangement joins TRBV7-9 to TRBJ1-2, with TRBD1 identical over 9 bases. This CDR3 is built from 18 residues. Germline values: CDR1 SEHNR, CDR2 FQNEAQ (reference sequence). The CDR3 bases are TGTTCCAGCAGCTTAGGGGAGGTGGGGGGACAGGGAAATGGCGGCTACACCTTC. Amino acids: CSSSLGEVGGQGNGGYTF.

J is TRBJ1-1 and V is TRBV19, with a tentative D call TRBD1 (6 bases). V was shortened by 10 bases and J by 3 bases, with 15 bases between the two germline ends. The CDR3 has 13 amino acids. Germline V gene lookup returns CDR1 LNHDA and CDR2 SQIVND (reference sequence). CDR3 DNA sequence: TGTGCCACCCAACAGGGTTGGGACACTGAAGCTTTCTTT. Translating it yields CATQQGWDTEAFF.

The chain carries TRBV7-2 and TRBJ2-5; 13 bases match TRBD2. CDR1 is SGHTA and CDR2 is FQGNSA in the germline V gene. The CDR3 loop spans 16 amino acids. The V gene end was trimmed by 1 base and the J gene end by 4 bases; junction bases not matched to a gene: 3. For the CDR3, the DNA is TGTGCCAGCAGCTTAGGGACTAGCGGGGGAGGAGAGACCCAGTACTTC. Translating gives CASSLGTSGGGETQYF.

The gene calls are TRBV7-2 and TRBJ2-7, with 7 bases identical to TRBD1. The CDR3 runs to 16 residues. The V and J ends lost 0 bases and 2 bases, in that order; junction bases with no gene match: 7. The germline V gene has CDR1 SGHTA and CDR2 FQGNSA. CDR3 nucleotide sequence: TGTGCCAGCAGCTTAGCAACAGGGGCGGTAACCTACGAGCAGTACTTC. Amino acids: CASSLATGAVTYEQYF.

The chain has TRBV27 and TRBJ2-4, with D possibly being TRBD2 (5 bases). This CDR3 has 14 residues. Trimming stripped 3 bases from V and 7 bases from J, with 13 bases between. Per the germline V gene, CDR1 is MNHEY and CDR2 is SMNVEV (reference sequence). The CDR3 region is CASSLQTTGNIQYF. CDR3 coding DNA: TGTGCCAGCAGTTTGCAGACAACGGGGAACATTCAGTACTTC.

J is TRBJ2-1 and V is TRBV5-1, with D tentatively TRBD1 (6 bases). Germline V gene lookup returns CDR1 SGHRS and CDR2 YFSETQ. V shed 3 bases and J shed 2 bases, with 12 bases lying between them. This CDR3 is built from 15 residues. CDR3 DNA sequence: TGCGCCAGCAGCTCCGCGACAGGAGCCTACAATGAGCAGTTCTTC. Encoded protein: CASSSATGAYNEQFF.

This clone was detected only a few times. The chain recombines TRBV5-1 with TRBJ1-6; D is unresolved. The V end was cut by 0 bases, the J end by 7 bases, with 14 bases between. Germline V CDR1 and CDR2: SGHRS, YFSETQ. This CDR3 comprises 16 residues. CDR3 sequence: CASSLGGSAANSPLHF. CDR3 sequence (DNA): TGCGCCAGCAGCTTGGGAGGGTCGGCGGCAAATTCACCCCTCCACTTT.

The chain employs TRBV28 and TRBJ1-6; 10 bases fit TRBD1. The CDR3 contains 15 residues. Germline V lookup: CDR1 MDHEN, CDR2 SYDVKM. V lost 6 bases to trimming and J lost 6 bases; unmatched junction nucleotides: 5. CDR3 bases: TGTGCCAGCAGGAGACAGGGGGCTCTTAATTCACCCCTCCACTTT. Its translation is CASRRQGALNSPLHF.

The gene calls are TRBV28 and TRBJ2-1; TRBD1 matches at 8 bases. Germline V gene lookup returns CDR1 MDHEN and CDR2 SYDVKM. This CDR3 is built from 14 residues. The junction had 6 bases not matched to a gene; V was cut back by 5 bases and J by 6 bases. The CDR3 sequence is CASSPDRVGNEQFF. In nucleotides, the CDR3 is TGTGCCAGCAGTCCGGACAGGGTAGGCAATGAGCAGTTCTTC. Full variable domain (remainder filled in from reference TRBV28 and TRBJ2-1): DVKVTQSSRYLVKRTGEKVFLECVQDMDHENMFWYRQDPGLGLRLIYFSYDVKMKEKGDIPEGYSVSREKKERFSLILESASTNQTSMYLCASSPDRVGNEQFFGPGTRLTVL.

The CDR3 nucleotides read TGTGCCAGCAGCTTGAAGCCGGACAGCCAAGAGACCCAGTACTTC. It encodes CASSLKPDSQETQYF. This chain joins TRBV11-1 and TRBJ2-5, with D maybe TRBD1 (6 bases). Deletions cut 3 bases from V and 1 base from J, with 12 bases between. Germline CDR1 is SGHAT and CDR2 is FQDESV (reference sequence). The CDR3 sequence is 15 residues long. The full variable domain, with the rest looked up from reference TRBV11-1 and TRBJ2-5, is EAEVAQSPRYKITEKSQAVAFWCDPISGHATLYWYRQILGQGPELLVQFQDESVVDDSQLPKDRFSAERLKGVDSTLKIQPAELGDSAMYLCASSLKPDSQETQYFGPGTRLLVL.